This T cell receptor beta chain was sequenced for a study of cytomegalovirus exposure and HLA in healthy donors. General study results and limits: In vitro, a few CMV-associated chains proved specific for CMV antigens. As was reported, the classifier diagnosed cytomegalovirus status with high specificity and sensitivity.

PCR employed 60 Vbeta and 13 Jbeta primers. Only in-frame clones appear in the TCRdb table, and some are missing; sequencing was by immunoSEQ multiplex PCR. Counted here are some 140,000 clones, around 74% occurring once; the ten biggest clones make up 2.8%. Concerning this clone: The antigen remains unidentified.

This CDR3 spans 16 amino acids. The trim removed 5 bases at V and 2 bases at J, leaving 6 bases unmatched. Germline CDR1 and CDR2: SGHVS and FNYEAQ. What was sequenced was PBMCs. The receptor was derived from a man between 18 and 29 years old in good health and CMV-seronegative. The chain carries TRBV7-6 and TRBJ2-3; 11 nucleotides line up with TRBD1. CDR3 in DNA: TGTGCCAGCAGCCTCAAGGACAGGGGGCTCACAGATACGCAGTATTTT. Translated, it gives CASSLKDRGLTDTQYF. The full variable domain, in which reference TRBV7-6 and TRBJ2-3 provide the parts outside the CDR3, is GAGVSQSPRYKVTKRGQDVALRCDPISGHVSLYWYRQALGQGPEFLTYFNYEAQQDKSGLPNDRFSAERPEGSISTLTIQRTEQRDSAMYRCASSLKDRGLTDTQYFGPGTRLTVL.